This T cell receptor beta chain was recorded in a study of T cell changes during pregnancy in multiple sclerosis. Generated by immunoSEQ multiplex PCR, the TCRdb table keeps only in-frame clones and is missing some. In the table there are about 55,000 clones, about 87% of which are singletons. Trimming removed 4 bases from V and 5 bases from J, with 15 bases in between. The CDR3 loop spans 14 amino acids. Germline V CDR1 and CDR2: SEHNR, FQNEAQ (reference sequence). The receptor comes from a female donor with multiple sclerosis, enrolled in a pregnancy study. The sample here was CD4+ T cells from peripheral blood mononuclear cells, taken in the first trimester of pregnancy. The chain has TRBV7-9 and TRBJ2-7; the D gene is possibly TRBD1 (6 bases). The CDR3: CASSSFTGIDEQYF. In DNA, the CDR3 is TGTGCCAGCAGCTCCTTCACAGGGATCGACGAGCAGTACTTC. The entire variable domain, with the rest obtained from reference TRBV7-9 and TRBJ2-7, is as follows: DTGVSQNPRHKITKRGQNVTFRCDPISEHNRLYWYRQTLGQGPEFLTYFQNEAQLEKSRLLSDRFSAERPKGSFSTLEIQRTEQGDSAMYLCASSSFTGIDEQYFGPGTRLTVT.